This T cell receptor (beta chain) was sequenced during a study of beta chain features in type 1 diabetes. Regarding the study as a whole: A definitive answer on HLA type influencing TCRB rearrangement was not reached here. Type 1 diabetes patients had TCRB CDR3s that were shorter (moderately but significantly so) in all four CD4+ subsets.

Germline V gives CDR1 SGHAT, CDR2 FQNNGV. This CDR3 is 13 amino acids long. The V gene end was trimmed by 6 bases and the J gene end by 3 bases; junction bases not matched to a gene: 2. Cells sorted by CD45RO/CCR7/CD25/CD127/CD95/CD27 comprised CD4+ naive, central memory, regulatory and stem cell-like memory cells. This clone was seen a few times. Antigen specificity is unknown. cDNA synthesis used the whole RNA isolate, giving expressed TCRB sequences. Samples of naive, central memory and regulatory T cells yielded a mean of about 3.57 million reads. Using immunoSEQ multiplex PCR, the repertoire was profiled, and TCRdb retains in-frame clones only, with some absent. This sample has a few hundred thousand clones, with around 22% found just once.

The TCR comes from a woman aged 30 to 39 with type 1 diabetes. V gene TRBV11-2 combines with J gene TRBJ2-7; 10 positions match TRBD2. Sequencing input: naive CD4+ T cells from blood. In DNA, the CDR3 is TGTGCCAGCAGAAGGACTAGCGGCTACGAGCAGTACTTC. As protein: CASRRTSGYEQYF.